This is a list of T cell receptor beta chains from one sample in a study of cytomegalovirus exposure and HLA in healthy donors. The protocol was immunoSEQ multiplex PCR, while the TCRdb copy is restricted to in-frame clones and leaves out a portion. The sample records 120,000 or so clones, around 84% being singletons. Sequenced material: PBMCs. Source of these receptors: a woman aged 40 to 50 in good health and CMV-seronegative. CDR3s include the opening cysteine and the closing phenylalanine or tryptophan. D genes are given only for firm matches. Clone size, where shown, is once, few, many, or a class for clones that have expanded.

TRBJ1-4 TRBV4-2 - TRBD1 TGTGCCAGCAGCCAGCTCCAGGGGGCATTATCCGACGAAAAACTGTTTTTT CASSQLQGALSDEKLFF
TRBJ1-2 TRBV6-5 - - TGTGCCAGCAGTGTAGGCCGAGGGGGCTATGGCTACACCTTC CASSVGRGGYGYTF
TRBJ2-2 TRBV18 - - TGTGCCAGCTCACCCGGACAGATGAACACCGGGGAGCTGTTTTTT CASSPGQMNTGELFF
TRBJ2-3 TRBV10-2 once TRBD2 TGCGCCGCCCAGGGACTAGCGGGAGCGGTTGGCACAGATACGCAGTATTTT CAAQGLAGAVGTDTQYF
TRBJ1-5 TRBV18 - TRBD1 TGTGCCAGCTCACCCCCGGGACAGGGGTCATATAGCAATCAGCCCCAGCATTTT CASSPPGQGSYSNQPQHF
TRBJ1-4 TRBV7-9 - - TGTGCCAGCAGCTTAGAGGCAGGTGAAAAACTGTTTTTT CASSLEAGEKLFF
TRBJ2-2 TRBV5-3 - TRBD2 TGTGCCAGAAGCTCAAACTCGCCGGGAGGGCCCGACACCGGGGAGCTGTTTTTT CARSSNSPGGPDTGELFF
TRBJ1-5 TRBV7-7 - - TGTGCTAGCAGCTTCACCCCGACATGCTACAGAAGGCAGCCCCAGCATTTT CASSFTPTCYRRQPQHF
TRBJ2-1 TRBV5-1 - TRBD2 TGCGCCAGCAGCTATAGACTAGCGGGAGGGTCCTACAATGAGCAGTTCTTC CASSYRLAGGSYNEQFF
TRBJ2-3 TRBV18 - TRBD2 TGTGCCAGCTCTCACACCCCACTAGCGGGAGGCCTCACAGATACGCAGTATTTT CASSHTPLAGGLTDTQYF
TRBJ1-6 TRBV28 - - TGTGCCAGCAGTTTGGAGATTTCACCCCTCCACTTT CASSLEISPLHF
TRBJ2-2 TRBV6-4 - - TGTGCCAGCAGTGACTCGGCGACTAGGGGCACCGGGGAGCTGTTTTTT CASSDSATRGTGELFF
TRBJ1-1 TRBV11-2 few - TGTGCCAGCAGTTTACAGGGGAACACTGAAGCTTTCTTT CASSLQGNTEAFF
TRBJ2-7 TRBV27 - - TGTGCCGGCAGTTTATTAGCGGAGTACTACGAGCAGTACTTC CAGSLLAEYYEQYF
TRBJ1-2 TRBV28 once - TGTGCCAGCAGTTCAGGATGGAACTATGGCTACACCTTC CASSSGWNYGYTF
TRBJ2-7 TRBV6-5 - TRBD1 TGTGCCAGCACCAGGGACAGGGCCCTTTACGAGCAGTACTTC CASTRDRALYEQYF
TRBJ2-7 TRBV6-6 - TRBD1 TGTGCCAGCAGTTCCCCGGGACAGGGGTCCGGTTACGAGCAGTACTTC CASSSPGQGSGYEQYF